The rows below give T cell receptor beta chains drawn from one sample of a study of beta chain features in type 1 diabetes. TCRdb keeps only in-frame clones here, not all; method: immunoSEQ multiplex PCR. The repertoire holds about 160,000 clones, approximately 8.8% seen once, with 0.65% to 0.9% in the top ten. Material for sequencing was central memory CD4+ T cells from blood. The receptors come from a woman in her 30s with type 1 diabetes. Each CDR3 is given with its conserved first and last residue. Fields, in order: J gene, clone size, CDR3 length, D gene, V gene, CDR3 DNA, CDR3 protein. The D gene is left open where the match is weak. Part of the rows lack a size; the others show once, few, many or a class for expanded clones.

TRBJ2-4,.,14,.,TRBV19,TGTGCCAGTAGTGTGGGGACTGACAAAAACATTCAGTACTTC,CASSVGTDKNIQYF
TRBJ2-7,.,11,TRBD1,TRBV20-1,TGCAGTGTTCACAGGGGGCTCGAGCAGTACTTC,CSVHRGLEQYF
TRBJ1-2,.,13,.,TRBV28,TGTGCCAGCAGTCCGGGGGGGGTCAATGGCTACACCTTC,CASSPGGVNGYTF
TRBJ2-5,.,13,.,TRBV6-5,TGTGCCAGCGCGAGACAGGAACAAGAGACCCAGTACTTC,CASARQEQETQYF
TRBJ1-5,.,13,.,TRBV19,TGTGCCAGTAGTGACAGTAGCAATCAGCCCCAGCATTTT,CASSDSSNQPQHF
TRBJ2-5,.,14,TRBD1,TRBV5-4,TGTGCCAGCAGCCCCGGACAGGGGCGAGAGACCCAGTACTTC,CASSPGQGRETQYF
TRBJ1-1,.,12,.,TRBV29-1,TGCAGCGTTAACAGTTTGAACACTGAAGCTTTCTTT,CSVNSLNTEAFF
TRBJ2-2,few,16,TRBD2,TRBV15,TGTGCCACCAGCAGAGATGGGAGGGGAGGAACCGGGGAGCTGTTTTTT,CATSRDGRGGTGELFF
TRBJ2-1,.,13,.,TRBV5-1,TGCGCCAGCAGCTTGCCTAGCGCGGGTGAGCAGTTCTTC,CASSLPSAGEQFF
TRBJ1-2,few,14,.,TRBV28,TGTGCCAGCAGTTTAAGCGGGACACCCTATGGCTACACCTTC,CASSLSGTPYGYTF
TRBJ2-7,few,14,TRBD1,TRBV18,TGTGCCAGCTCAGAGACAGGGGGATCGTACGAGCAGTACTTC,CASSETGGSYEQYF
TRBJ2-1,few,15,.,TRBV5-1,TGCGCCAGCAGCTTGGTGGGGGGAGCCACTAATGAGCAGTTCTTC,CASSLVGGATNEQFF
TRBJ2-1,.,15,.,TRBV30,TGTGCCTGGAGTGTAGGGCCAGGGGTTTACAATGAGCAGTTCTTC,CAWSVGPGVYNEQFF
TRBJ1-1,few,14,.,TRBV18,TGTGCCAGCTCACGGCCCCAGTTGAACACTGAAGCTTTCTTT,CASSRPQLNTEAFF
TRBJ2-1,few,15,TRBD1,TRBV6-5,TGTGCCAGCAGTTACGGGCGGGACAGGATCAATGAGCAGTTCTTC,CASSYGRDRINEQFF
TRBJ2-5,few,14,.,TRBV29-1,TGCAGCGTTCCTGGCGGGGTTTTCGGAGAGACCCAGTACTTC,CSVPGGVFGETQYF
TRBJ1-5,few,15,TRBD1,TRBV6-1,TGTGCCAGCCATCGGGACAGGGGCCACAATCAGCCCCAGCATTTT,CASHRDRGHNQPQHF
TRBJ2-2,few,14,.,TRBV27,TGTGCCAGCACTCGACAGCCGAACACCGGGGAGCTGTTTTTT,CASTRQPNTGELFF
TRBJ2-1,few,16,.,TRBV18,TGTGCCAGCTCACCAACCCTTCGGGAAGGAGACAATGAGCAGTTCTTC,CASSPTLREGDNEQFF
TRBJ1-2,.,15,TRBD1,TRBV28,TGTGCCAGCAGACCCTTGGGACAGGGGGCGAGTGGCTACACCTTC,CASRPLGQGASGYTF
TRBJ2-2,.,13,.,TRBV7-3,TGTGCCAGCAGCCCGGGAGACACCGGGGAGCTGTTTTTT,CASSPGDTGELFF
TRBJ2-7,.,14,TRBD1,TRBV4-1,TGCGCCAGCAGCCAAGAGGGACAGGGTCGGGAGCAGTACTTC,CASSQEGQGREQYF
TRBJ1-4,few,14,TRBD1,TRBV29-1,TGCAGCGCCTCGGGACAGGGTCGGGATGAAAAACTGTTTTTT,CSASGQGRDEKLFF